This T cell receptor (beta chain) was recorded in a study of glioma-infiltrating T cells after dendritic cell vaccination. Fresh-frozen tumor tissue and more than two years of survival data were available for all. Trimming removed 3 bases from V and 3 bases from J, with 12 bases in between. The CDR3 contains 16 residues. Looked up from germline, CDR1 is LGHNA and CDR2 is YNFKEQ. Measured with immunoSEQ multiplex PCR; TCRdb has only the in-frame clones, and not every one. The table has about 73,000 clones, around 80% seen once; the top ten hold approximately 2.3%. The chain employs TRBV4-2 and TRBJ2-6; the D gene is possibly TRBD2 (6 bases). Specimen: blood, collected before dendritic cell vaccination. The sequence derives from a human donor with glioblastoma. This CDR3 reads CASSHLLGGGANVLTF. The CDR3 DNA is TGTGCCAGCAGCCACCTCTTGGGGGGTGGGGCCAACGTCCTGACTTTC.